These 27 T cell receptor beta chains were sequenced from one sample in a study of T-cell reconstitution after alpha-beta-depleted transplantation in children (dated by TCRdb to 2016 to 2017). The library was produced with PCR. Instrument used: Illumina HiSeq 2500. To normalize quantification of the TCRbeta repertoire, the TCR libraries were built with molecular barcoding that relied on unique molecular identifiers. Using fastp trimming at Q25 and MiXCR clonotype assembly, TCRdb reanalyzed the public sequencing data and kept in-frame beta chains. Records with the same CDR3 protein are collapsed into one entry carrying the most frequent genes and DNA. In all, the sample holds about 250,000 distinct CDR3 sequences, and roughly a quarter of those were seen once. The ten largest clones represent about 5% of the sample. In light of the paper, this sample's treatment or condition label describes: allogeneic hematopoietic cell transplantation with graft depleted of TCRalphabeta T cells and CD19 B cells.

Here the sequenced sample was PBMCs, mostly from graft donor cells, taken 360 days after TCRalphabeta/CD19-depleted stem cell transplant. The source is a female patient aged 2-9 years who had a stem cell transplant for congenital amegakaryocytic thrombocytopenia, so the T cells may come from the graft donor.

V gene TRBV29-1 combines with J gene TRBJ1-4, with unresolved D. The CDR3 consists of 13 residues. V dropped 5 bases and J dropped 4 bases, with 11 bases sitting between them. The V gene's germline CDR1 is SQVTM and CDR2 ANQGSEA. The CDR3 sequence is CSVLQVFNEKLFF. The CDR3 nucleotides are TGCAGCGTTCTCCAGGTCTTTAATGAAAAACTGTTTTTT.

This clonotype was picked up many times. The chain employs TRBV28 and TRBJ2-3; 7 nucleotides align to TRBD1. Per the germline V gene, CDR1 is MDHEN and CDR2 is SYDVKM. V lost 1 base, J lost 5 bases, and 12 bases stayed unmatched. CDR3 length: 17 amino acids. CDR3 in amino acids: CASSLYIFDRVGDTQYF. As DNA, the CDR3 is TGTGCCAGCAGTTTATACATATTCGACAGGGTTGGAGATACGCAGTATTTT.

This clonotype has just a few counts. Germline is not matched at one junction end, which may reflect a read error. The chain has TRBV20-1 and TRBJ1-4; possibly TRBD1 for D (6 bases). CDR1 and CDR2 from the germline V gene are DFQATT and SNEGSKA (reference sequence). The CDR3 runs 13 residues. The CDR3 loop reads CSAREGGGEKLFF. CDR3 nucleotide sequence: TGCAGTGCCAGAGAAGGGGGGGGTGAAAAACTGTTTTTT.

The chain links TRBV5-8 to TRBJ2-5; 7 positions agree with TRBD1. Germline-derived CDR1 and CDR2 are SGHTS and YDEGEE. The CDR3 is 11 amino acids. The trim removed 10 bases at V and 5 bases at J, leaving 5 bases unmatched. Here the CDR3 DNA reads TGTGCCTGCATCAGGGGGGAGACCCAGTACTTC. The encoded protein is CACIRGETQYF.

This clonotype was counted between two and nine times. The V gene is TRBV12-3 or TRBV12-4, the J gene TRBJ2-3, with D possibly TRBD2 on 7 matching bases. There are 13 residues in the CDR3. Trimming took 7 bases from V and 2 from J, leaving 10 bases between them. The CDR3 nucleotides are TGTGCCAGCACCGGGGGGCACACAGATACGCAGTATTTT. It yields the protein CASTGGHTDTQYF.

This clonotype occurred many times. The rearrangement uses TRBV7-9 and TRBJ2-7; D unresolved. CDR3 size: 11 residues. Germline lookup yields CDR1 SEHNR and CDR2 FQNEAQ (reference sequence). V lost 4 bases and J lost 2, with 3 bases in between. The CDR3 DNA reads TGTGCCAGCAGCTCCACCTACGAGCAGTACTTC. This codes for CASSSTYEQYF.

This clonotype has a handful of counts. The chain employs TRBV24-1 and TRBJ2-7; a weak D match, TRBD1 (5 bases). Germline lookup yields CDR1 KGHDR and CDR2 SFDVKD. V dropped 3 bases and J dropped 3 bases, with 8 bases sitting between them. This CDR3 contains 13 residues. The CDR3 DNA is TGTGCCACCAGTGATAGGGGCCGCTACGAGCAGTACTTC. Its translation is CATSDRGRYEQYF.

This rearrangement joins TRBV29-1 to TRBJ2-1; 13 nucleotides align to TRBD2. The CDR3 has 16 amino acids. With V trimmed by 3 bases and J by 3 bases, 5 bases remained unmatched. In germline, CDR1 is SQVTM, CDR2 ANQGSEA. CDR3 nucleotides: TGCAGCGTTGATGGACTAGCGGGAGCTCTCTACAATGAGCAGTTCTTC. As protein: CSVDGLAGALYNEQFF.

The chain has TRBV28 and TRBJ1-2; TRBD1 matches 11 bases. In germline, CDR1 is MDHEN, CDR2 SYDVKM. V lost 2 bases and J lost 8; bases outside the gene matches: 7. This CDR3 has 15 residues. The CDR3 DNA reads as TGTGCCAGCAGTTTAACCGGACAGGGGGCGCCCGGCTACACCTTC. It yields the protein CASSLTGQGAPGYTF.

The sample holds a few counts of this clonotype. The chain recombines TRBV4-2 with TRBJ1-1, with TRBD1 as a possible D gene (6 bases). This CDR3 contains 17 residues. The germline gives CDR1 LGHNA, CDR2 YNFKEQ. Trimming took 0 bases from V and 1 from J, leaving 15 bases between them. CDR3 bases: TGTGCCAGCAGCCAAGATTGGGACACCCGATCGAACACTGAAGCTTTCTTT. It encodes CASSQDWDTRSNTEAFF.

The V call is TRBV7-2, the J call TRBJ2-1; D remains unclear. Trimming removed 5 bases at V and 10 bases at J, with 9 bases between. CDR1 and CDR2 (germline): SGHTA, FQGNSA. The CDR3 has 11 amino acids. The CDR3 DNA reads as TGTGCCAGCAGCAGGCTCGGGGAGCAGTTCTTC. Translation: CASSRLGEQFF.

V and J are TRBV27 and TRBJ2-5, with a tentative D call TRBD2 (5 bases). The CDR3 loop spans 13 amino acids. Germline CDR1 and CDR2: MNHEY and SMNVEV (reference sequence). The V gene lost 7 bases and the J gene lost 3 bases, with 12 bases spanning the gap. CDR3: CASNPIGEETQYF. The DNA for the CDR3 is TGTGCCAGCAACCCCATCGGGGAAGAGACCCAGTACTTC.

The chain uses TRBV7-2 and TRBJ2-3; D not certain. The CDR3 contains 15 residues. The germline V gene has CDR1 SGHTA and CDR2 FQGNSA. Trimming took 2 bases from V and 6 from J, leaving 15 bases between them. CDR3 residues: CASSLFWFSEDTQYF. The CDR3 nucleotides read TGTGCCAGCAGCTTATTTTGGTTTTCTGAGGATACGCAGTATTTT.

The rearrangement uses TRBV20-1 and TRBJ2-7; tentatively, D is TRBD1 (5 bases). Trimming left V 3 bases short and J 2 bases short, with 14 bases between. This CDR3 spans 14 amino acids. Looked up from germline, CDR1 is DFQATT and CDR2 is SNEGSKA (reference sequence). CDR3 in DNA: TGCAGTGCTAGTAGGGCAGGGAAGGCCTACGAGCAGTACTTC. It codes for CSASRAGKAYEQYF.

The chain joins TRBV4-1 to TRBJ2-5; D uncertain. Deletions cut 2 bases from V and 3 bases from J, with 7 bases between. The CDR3 runs to 13 residues. Per the germline V gene, CDR1 is MGHRA and CDR2 is YSYEKL. The CDR3 region is CASSQWTEETQYF. The CDR3 bases are TGCGCCAGCAGCCAATGGACGGAAGAGACCCAGTACTTC.

A few counts support this clonotype. The genes are TRBV5-1 and TRBJ1-1; D is unclear. The germline V gene has CDR1 SGHRS and CDR2 YFSETQ. Trimming stripped 4 bases from V and 8 bases from J, with 18 bases between. This CDR3 is 14 amino acids long. CDR3 residues: CASSETPGYAEAFF. The CDR3 nucleotides are TGCGCCAGCAGCGAGACCCCAGGTTATGCCGAAGCTTTCTTT.

The J gene is TRBJ1-1, the V gene TRBV10-3; tentatively, D is TRBD1 (5 bases). CDR1 is ENHRY and CDR2 is SYGVKD in the germline V gene. V was shortened by 6 bases and J by 1 base, with 9 bases between the two germline ends. This CDR3 spans 13 amino acids. The CDR3 nucleotides read TGTGCCATCAGCCGTGACAGGAACACTGAAGCTTTCTTT. This gives the protein CAISRDRNTEAFF.

This clonotype was found a few times. The chain is built from TRBV29-1 and TRBJ2-5; 7 nucleotides agree with TRBD2. The CDR3 contains 13 residues. The junction had 9 bases not matched to a gene; V was cut back by 7 bases and J by 4 bases. Germline V gene lookup returns CDR1 SQVTM and CDR2 ANQGSEA. CDR3: CSAIPRERETQYF. CDR3 bases: TGCAGCGCGATCCCGCGGGAGAGAGAGACCCAGTACTTC.

In this sample, this clonotype turned up a few times. This chain joins TRBV10-3 and TRBJ1-3; tentatively, D is TRBD1 (5 bases). The CDR3 runs to 14 residues. In germline, CDR1 is ENHRY, CDR2 SYGVKD. Trimming cost V 11 bases and J 3 bases, with 17 bases left between them. The CDR3 loop reads CASDTGTDGNTIYF. Here the CDR3 DNA reads TGTGCCTCCGATACCGGGACGGATGGAAACACCATATATTTT.

The chain combines TRBV20-1 with TRBJ1-5; D possibly corresponds to TRBD1 (5 bases). CDR3 size: 14 residues. The ends were cut back, 1 base at V and 3 bases at J, with 10 bases in the middle. Germline V lookup: CDR1 DFQATT, CDR2 SNEGSKA (reference sequence). The CDR3 nucleotides read TGCAGTGCTAGAGGCCAGGGCCCCAATCAGCCCCAGCATTTT. This translates into CSARGQGPNQPQHF.

This clonotype was found many times. The chain links TRBV4-1 to TRBJ1-2; D possibly corresponds to TRBD1 (6 bases). The V and J ends lost 0 bases and 5 bases respectively, with 13 bases between them. This CDR3 is built from 15 residues. Per the germline V gene, CDR1 is MGHRA and CDR2 is YSYEKL. DNA for the CDR3: TGCGCCAGCAGCCAAGAATGGGGGGCAGGATATGGCTACACCTTC. This translates into CASSQEWGAGYGYTF.

This clonotype was counted only a few times. This chain uses TRBV12-3 or TRBV12-4 with TRBJ2-1, with TRBD2 matching 13 bases. V trimming: 7 bases; J trimming: 6 bases; junction bases outside the gene matches: 6. CDR3 length: 15 amino acids. This CDR3 reads CASNRLAGGTNEQFF. CDR3 nucleotides: TGTGCCAGCAACCGACTAGCGGGGGGCACCAATGAGCAGTTCTTC.

The rearrangement links TRBV12-3 or TRBV12-4 to TRBJ1-3, with a tentative D call TRBD1 (5 bases). Trimming cost V 0 bases and J 7 bases, with 7 bases left between them. The CDR3 loop spans 13 amino acids. The CDR3 reads CASSLARANTIYF. CDR3 DNA: TGTGCCAGCAGTTTAGCCAGGGCGAACACCATATATTTT.

The V call is TRBV4-1, the J call TRBJ2-5; possibly TRBD1 or TRBD2 for D (6 bases each). V was pared by 4 bases and J by 4 bases, with 28 bases between. CDR3 length: 19 amino acids. CDR1 and CDR2 (germline): MGHRA, YSYEKL. The CDR3 DNA is TGCGCCAGCAGCCCCCGGGGGCGAGGGGCCCGGCCTTCAGGAGAGACCCAGTACTTC. This sequence encodes CASSPRGRGARPSGETQYF.

The CDR3 DNA follows: TGCGCCAGCAGCCAGCCTAGCTACAATGAGCAGTTCTTC. As protein: CASSQPSYNEQFF. The V and J genes are TRBV5-1 and TRBJ2-1; D not resolved. CDR1 SGHRS and CDR2 YFSETQ come from the germline V gene. The CDR3 covers 13 residues. Trimming cost V 4 bases and J 3 bases, with 8 bases left between them.

Only a few counts were recorded for this clonotype. The V call is TRBV5-6, the J call TRBJ2-1, with D possibly being TRBD1 or TRBD2 (7 bases each). V was shortened by 4 bases and J by 9 bases, with 11 bases between the two germline ends. The CDR3 length is 12 residues. Germline V CDR1 and CDR2: SGHDT, YYEEEE. In DNA form, the CDR3 reads TGTGCCAGCAGCCGGGGGGACAGTGAGCAGTTCTTC. This encodes CASSRGDSEQFF.

This clonotype has at least ten counts. The chain joins TRBV29-1 to TRBJ2-5, with TRBD1 matching over 7 bases. CDR1 and CDR2 from the germline V gene are SQVTM and ANQGSEA. This CDR3 is 11 amino acids long. With 7 bases clipped from V and 3 bases from J, the junction kept 2 bases outside the gene matches. The CDR3 is CSGQGEETQYF. CDR3 nucleotides: TGCAGCGGTCAGGGGGAAGAGACCCAGTACTTC.